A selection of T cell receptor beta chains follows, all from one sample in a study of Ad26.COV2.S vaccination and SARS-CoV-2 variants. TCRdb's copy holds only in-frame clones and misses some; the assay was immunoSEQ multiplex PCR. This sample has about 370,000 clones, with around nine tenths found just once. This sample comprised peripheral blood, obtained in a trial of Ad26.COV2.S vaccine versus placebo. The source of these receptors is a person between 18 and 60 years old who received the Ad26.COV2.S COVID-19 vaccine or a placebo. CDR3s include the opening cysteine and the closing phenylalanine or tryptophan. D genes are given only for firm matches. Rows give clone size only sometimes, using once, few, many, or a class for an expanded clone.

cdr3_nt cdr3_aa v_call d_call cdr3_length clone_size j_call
TGTGCCAGCAGCTTACAGGGATTAGGAAACATTCAGTACTTC CASSLQGLGNIQYF TRBV5-4 - 14 - TRBJ2-4
TGTGCCAGCGTCTCAGCAGGGGAAGACTATGGCTACACCTTC CASVSAGEDYGYTF TRBV3-1/TRBV3-2 - 14 - TRBJ1-2
TGTGCCAGCTCACCACAGGAAAATGCGGGAGGCTACACCTTC CASSPQENAGGYTF TRBV18 - 14 - TRBJ1-2
TGTGCCAGCAGCCATGACAGGTATGGAGAGCCCCAGCATTTT CASSHDRYGEPQHF TRBV11-2 - 14 once TRBJ1-5
TGTGCCAGCAGCCAAGCTGGAGGCCTCTACGAGCAGTACTTC CASSQAGGLYEQYF TRBV3-1/TRBV3-2 - 14 - TRBJ2-7
TGTGCCAGCAGCTTGCCTGAAACAGGGGGCTACACCTTC CASSLPETGGYTF TRBV5-4 - 13 - TRBJ1-2
TGCGCCAGCAGCCCGACTAGCGGGGGGGCTGATGAGCAGTTCTTC CASSPTSGGADEQFF TRBV5-1 TRBD2 15 - TRBJ2-1
TGTGCCAGCAGCGGGAGACCACTAGCGGGGGGAGATACGCAGTATTTT CASSGRPLAGGDTQYF TRBV9 TRBD2 16 - TRBJ2-3
TGTGCTAGCAGCTTATATGTGGCGGACTACAATGAGCAGTTCTTC CASSLYVADYNEQFF TRBV7-7 - 15 - TRBJ2-1
TGTGCCAGCAGCCAGACACTGAGGGATGGCTACACCTTC CASSQTLRDGYTF TRBV3-1/TRBV3-2 - 13 - TRBJ1-2
TGTGCCAGCAGACCCACAGGGGTCCCCTATGGCTACACCTTC CASRPTGVPYGYTF TRBV27 TRBD1 14 - TRBJ1-2
TGTGCCACCAGCAGAGAAGTGACAGGGAGCAATCAGCCCCAGCATTTT CATSREVTGSNQPQHF TRBV15 TRBD1 16 once TRBJ1-5
TGTGCCAGCAGCTTGGCCGCGGGCGCGGGCTATGGCTACACCTTC CASSLAAGAGYGYTF TRBV11-1 - 15 - TRBJ1-2
TGTGCCAGCACTCACAGGTACACTGAAGCTTTCTTT CASTHRYTEAFF TRBV2 - 12 - TRBJ1-1
TGTGCCAGCAGCTTGGACGGCCAGCCCCAGCATTTT CASSLDGQPQHF TRBV5-4 - 12 - TRBJ1-5
TGTGCCAGCAGTGAAGCGCGGACAGGATCTAATGAAAAACTGTTTTTT CASSEARTGSNEKLFF TRBV6-1 TRBD1 16 - TRBJ1-4
TGTGCCAGCAGCTTGGGTCTGGGGGCGTACGAGCAGTACTTC CASSLGLGAYEQYF TRBV5-6 - 14 - TRBJ2-7
TGTGCCAGCACTAGGGGCGGTGAAGCTTTCTTT CASTRGGEAFF TRBV25-1 - 11 - TRBJ1-1
TGTGCCAGCAGTGAAGTCGCGAGCTCCTACGAGCAGTACTTC CASSEVASSYEQYF TRBV6-1 - 14 - TRBJ2-7
TGTGCCAGCAGTTATTTAAACCGCGGGTCACCCCTCCACTTT CASSYLNRGSPLHF TRBV6-5 - 14 - TRBJ1-6
TGTGCCAGCACCCTGAGGAGGGCGGATAATGAGCAGTTCTTC CASTLRRADNEQFF TRBV2 - 14 - TRBJ2-1
TGTGCCAGCTCACCCTTGGATCCGGGACAGGGGGCTAGTGGCTACACCTTC CASSPLDPGQGASGYTF TRBV18 TRBD1 17 - TRBJ1-2
TGCGCCAGCAGTGAAGGGCAGGGGATCCATGAGCAGTTCTTC CASSEGQGIHEQFF TRBV10-1 - 14 - TRBJ2-1
TGTGCCAGCAGCTTCGGGGTTTACTATGGCTACACCTTC CASSFGVYYGYTF TRBV5-5 - 13 - TRBJ1-2